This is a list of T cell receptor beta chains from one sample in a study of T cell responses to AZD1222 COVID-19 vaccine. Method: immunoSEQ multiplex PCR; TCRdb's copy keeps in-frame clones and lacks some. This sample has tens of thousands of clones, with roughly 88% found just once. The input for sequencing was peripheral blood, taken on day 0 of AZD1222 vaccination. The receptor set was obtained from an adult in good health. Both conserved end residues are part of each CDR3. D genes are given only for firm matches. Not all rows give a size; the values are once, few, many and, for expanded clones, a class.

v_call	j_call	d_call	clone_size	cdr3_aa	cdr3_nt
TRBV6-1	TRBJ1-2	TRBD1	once	CASSDSGQDYGYTF	TGTGCCAGCAGTGACAGCGGACAGGACTATGGCTACACCTTC
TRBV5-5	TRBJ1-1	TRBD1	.	CASSLTGGNTEAFF	TGTGCCAGCAGCTTGACAGGGGGGAACACTGAAGCTTTCTTT
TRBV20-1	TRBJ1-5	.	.	CSASALENQPQHF	TGCAGTGCTAGTGCCCTAGAAAATCAGCCCCAGCATTTT
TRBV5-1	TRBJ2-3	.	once	CASREETDTQYF	TGCGCCAGCAGGGAGGAGACAGATACGCAGTATTTT
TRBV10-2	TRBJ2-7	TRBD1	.	CASSPGQGLYEQYF	TGCGCCAGCAGCCCGGGACAGGGGCTCTACGAGCAGTACTTC
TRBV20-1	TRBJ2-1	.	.	CSASTGHEQFF	TGCAGTGCTAGTACGGGACATGAGCAGTTCTTC
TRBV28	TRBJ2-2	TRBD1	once	CASNPGQLAGELFF	TGTGCCAGTAACCCGGGACAGTTGGCCGGGGAGCTGTTTTTT
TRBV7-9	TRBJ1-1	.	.	CASSPFPGRMKTEAFF	TGTGCCAGCAGCCCCTTCCCGGGCAGGATGAAAACTGAAGCTTTCTTT
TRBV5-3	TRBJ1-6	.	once	CARSIEAENNSPLHF	TGTGCCAGAAGCATCGAGGCGGAGAATAATTCACCCCTCCACTTT
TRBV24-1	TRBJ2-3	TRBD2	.	CATSETSGFTDTQYF	TGTGCCACCAGTGAGACTAGCGGGTTCACAGATACGCAGTATTTT
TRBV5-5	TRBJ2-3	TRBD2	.	CASSLAPSGRAYF	TGTGCCAGCAGCTTGGCCCCCAGCGGGAGGGCGTATTTT
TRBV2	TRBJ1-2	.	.	CASNPLGTNYGYTF	TGTGCCAGCAACCCCTTGGGTACTAACTATGGCTACACCTTC
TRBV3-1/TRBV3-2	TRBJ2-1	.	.	CASSSRLQGNEQFF	TGTGCCAGCAGCTCACGTCTACAGGGCAATGAGCAGTTCTTC
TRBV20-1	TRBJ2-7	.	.	CSASWVGGLSYEQYF	TGCAGTGCTAGTTGGGTGGGAGGTTTATCCTACGAGCAGTACTTC
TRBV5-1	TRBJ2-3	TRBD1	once	CASSKGTEPWADTQYF	TGCGCCAGCAGCAAGGGGACAGAACCTTGGGCAGATACGCAGTATTTT
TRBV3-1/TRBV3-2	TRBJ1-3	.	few	CASSPGDRSGNTIYF	TGTGCCAGCAGTCCAGGGGACCGGTCTGGAAACACCATATATTTT